This T cell receptor (beta chain) was captured by sequencing in a study of early T cells in non-severe SARS-CoV-2 infection. One entry per CDR3 protein results from TCRdb running MiXCR on the 5' RACE reads. The top ten clones hold approximately 1.6% of a sample with 55,000 to 75,000 distinct CDR3 sequences, 10% to 15% of them seen once. The sequence derives from an adult who was a healthcare worker with PCR-confirmed SARS-CoV-2 infection or an uninfected control (not recorded which). The sample consisted of whole blood.

The CDR3 DNA follows: TGTGCCAGCAGCTCCTACAACAGGGCGGCTTTCTTT. Translated: CASSSYNRAAFF. V and J are TRBV13 and TRBJ1-1; D is possibly TRBD1 (6 bases). CDR3 size: 12 residues. V lost 4 bases, J lost 11 bases, and 14 bases lay in between. CDR1 and CDR2 (germline): PRHDT, FYEKMQ (reference sequence).